The sequence of this T cell receptor (beta chain) was determined in a study of blood T cell repertoires in COVID-19. Whole-study context: From T cells, B-cell-depleted T cells, or PBMCs came the material, which was cDNA or gDNA.

Losses at the gene ends were 4 bases for V and 4 bases for J; bases not matched to a gene: 9. Germline V gene data show CDR1 as SNHLY and CDR2 as FYNNEI. This CDR3 comprises 16 residues. Sequencing was performed with immunoSEQ multiplex PCR; in TCRdb, only in-frame clones are kept and a portion is missing. In the table there are more than 300,000 clones, around 84% of which are singletons. The rearrangement joins TRBV2 to TRBJ2-5; TRBD2 agrees at 10 bases. This TCR was recovered from a woman in her late teens or twenties who had recovered from COVID-19. Source material: PBMCs or T cells enriched from blood (not recorded which). The DNA for the CDR3 is TGTGCCAGCAGTGGAGGGAGCGGGGGGGCCGGAGAGACCCAGTACTTC. This encodes CASSGGSGGAGETQYF.